A single sample gave rise to the 2 T cell receptor beta chains below, sequenced in a study of PD-1 blockade in classical Hodgkin lymphoma (dated by TCRdb to 2020 to 2021). Reading the label with the study, this specimen's time point is: cycle 4 day 1 (C4D1), after 5 to 7 weeks of nivolumab. All trial patients had relapsed after autologous stem cell transplantation, with cohorts A, B and C differing in prior brentuximab vedotin exposure. Receptor amplification or capture employed the immunoSEQ multiplex PCR assay. TCRdb mirrors the immuneACCESS table, restricted to in-frame sequences. Some clones are absent from its copies; in checked studies, under half trace to an unresolved V gene, and the reason for the others is unknown. The sample contains tens of thousands of clones, around 76% of them found a single time. The ten most abundant clones make up roughly 12% of the sample. Specimen: peripheral blood mononuclear cells (PBMCs), collected before the fourth cycle of nivolumab. The receptors come from a human donor with classical Hodgkin lymphoma.

The V gene is TRBV4-1, the J gene TRBJ2-5, with D maybe TRBD1 (6 bases). This CDR3 region has 15 residues. V was shortened by 0 bases and J by 7 bases, with 15 bases between the two germline ends. CDR1 is MGHRA, CDR2 YSYEKL, per germline. Here the CDR3 reads CASSQELSGVRTQYF. CDR3 DNA sequence: TGCGCCAGCAGCCAAGAATTGTCAGGGGTCCGGACCCAGTACTTC.

The chain recombines TRBV5-6 with TRBJ2-1; D is uncertain. This CDR3 contains 16 residues. CDR1 and CDR2 (germline): SGHDT, YYEEEE. V was trimmed by 4 bases and J by 3 bases, leaving 17 bases between them. The CDR3 reads CASSMDLTLHYNEQFF. CDR3 nucleotide sequence: TGTGCCAGCAGCATGGACCTTACCTTACACTACAATGAGCAGTTCTTC. The whole variable domain, remainder taken from reference TRBV5-6 and TRBJ2-1, is DAGVTQSPTHLIKTRGQQVTLRCSPKSGHDTVSWYQQALGQGPQFIFQYYEEEERQRGNFPDRFSGHQFPNYSSELNVNALLLGDSALYLCASSMDLTLHYNEQFFGPGTRLTVL.